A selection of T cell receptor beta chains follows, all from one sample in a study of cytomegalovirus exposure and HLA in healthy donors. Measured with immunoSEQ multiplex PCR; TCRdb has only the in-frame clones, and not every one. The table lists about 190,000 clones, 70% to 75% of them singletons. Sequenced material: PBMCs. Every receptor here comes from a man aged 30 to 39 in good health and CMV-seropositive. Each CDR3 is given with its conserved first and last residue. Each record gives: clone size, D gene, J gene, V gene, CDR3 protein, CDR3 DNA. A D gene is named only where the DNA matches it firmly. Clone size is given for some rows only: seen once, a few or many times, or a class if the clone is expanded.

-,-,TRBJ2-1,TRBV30,CAWSVRYRTAAWNEQFF,TGTGCCTGGAGTGTACGTTATAGGACAGCCGCCTGGAATGAGCAGTTCTTC
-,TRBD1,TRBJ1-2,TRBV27,CASRSGQETYGYTF,TGTGCCAGCAGGTCCGGACAGGAGACCTATGGCTACACCTTC
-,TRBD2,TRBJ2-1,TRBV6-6,CASLRSGGAYNEQFF,TGTGCCAGCCTTCGTTCCGGGGGGGCCTACAATGAGCAGTTCTTC
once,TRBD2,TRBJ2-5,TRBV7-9,CASSFGGGRAQETQYF,TGTGCCAGCAGCTTTGGTGGCGGGAGAGCCCAAGAGACCCAGTACTTC
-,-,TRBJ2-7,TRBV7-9,CASSFRGDKAYEQYF,TGTGCCAGCAGCTTTCGTGGGGACAAAGCCTACGAGCAGTACTTC
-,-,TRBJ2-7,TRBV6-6,CASSYSVRVGDEQYF,TGTGCCAGCAGTTACTCTGTCAGGGTAGGCGACGAGCAGTACTTC
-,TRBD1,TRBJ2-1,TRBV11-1,CASSFRTGWGNEQFF,TGTGCCAGCAGCTTTCGGACAGGCTGGGGCAATGAGCAGTTCTTC
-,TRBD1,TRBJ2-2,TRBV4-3,CASSQETGSNTGELFF,TGCGCCAGCAGCCAAGAGACAGGGTCGAACACCGGGGAGCTGTTTTTT
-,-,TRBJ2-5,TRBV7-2,CASSSDSQETQYF,TGTGCCAGCAGCTCAGACAGCCAAGAGACCCAGTACTTC
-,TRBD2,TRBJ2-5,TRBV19,CASFKRVAGGETQYF,TGTGCCTCCTTCAAAAGGGTAGCGGGAGGGGAGACCCAGTACTTC
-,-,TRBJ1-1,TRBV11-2,CASSLREDTEAFF,TGTGCCAGCAGCCTCAGGGAAGACACTGAAGCTTTCTTT
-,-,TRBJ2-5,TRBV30,CAWSEHQETQYF,TGTGCCTGGAGTGAGCACCAAGAGACCCAGTACTTC
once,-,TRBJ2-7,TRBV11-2,CASSLARAAWEQYF,TGTGCCAGCAGCTTAGCCAGGGCGGCGTGGGAGCAGTACTTC
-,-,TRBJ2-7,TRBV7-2,CASSPTGLGEQYF,TGTGCCAGCAGCCCTACGGGACTTGGCGAGCAGTACTTC
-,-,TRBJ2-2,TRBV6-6,CASSYLESTGELFF,TGTGCCAGCAGTTACCTAGAATCTACCGGGGAGCTGTTTTTT
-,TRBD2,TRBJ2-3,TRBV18,CASSPFEAGVTDTQYF,TGTGCCAGCTCACCCTTTGAAGCGGGAGTAACCGATACGCAGTATTTT
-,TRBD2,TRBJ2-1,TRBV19,CASSRVAGVPNEQFF,TGTGCCAGTAGTCGGGTAGCGGGGGTACCCAATGAGCAGTTCTTC
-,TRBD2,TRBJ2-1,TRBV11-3,CASSFSGGVGEQFF,TGTGCCAGCAGCTTCAGCGGGGGGGTCGGTGAGCAGTTCTTC
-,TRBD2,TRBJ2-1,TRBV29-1,CSSPGGRYNEQFF,TGCAGCTCCCCGGGGGGGAGGTACAATGAGCAGTTCTTC
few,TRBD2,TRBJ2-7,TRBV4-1,CASSQGTSGYEQYF,TGCGCCAGCAGCCAAGGGACTAGCGGCTACGAGCAGTACTTC
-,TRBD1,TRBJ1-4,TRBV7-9,CASSPGTGRNEKLFF,TGTGCCAGCAGCCCCGGGACAGGCCGTAATGAAAAACTGTTTTTT
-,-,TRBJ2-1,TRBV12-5,CASGLAQSFEQFF,TGTGCTAGTGGTTTGGCCCAGTCCTTTGAGCAGTTCTTC
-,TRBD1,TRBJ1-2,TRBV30,CAWSRDSQYYGYTF,TGTGCCTGGAGTAGGGACAGCCAGTACTATGGCTACACCTTC
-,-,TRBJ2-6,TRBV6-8,CASITGHQLAGANVLTF,TGTGCCAGCATTACGGGACACCAGCTTGCTGGGGCCAACGTCCTGACTTTC
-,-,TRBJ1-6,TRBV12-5,CASGPGQLNSPLHF,TGTGCTAGTGGGCCTGGGCAGCTTAATTCACCCCTCCACTTT
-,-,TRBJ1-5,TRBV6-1,CASRAGEVRNQPQHF,TGTGCCAGCAGGGCCGGGGAAGTTCGCAATCAGCCCCAGCATTTT
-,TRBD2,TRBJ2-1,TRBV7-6,CASSGGAGDTWDEQFF,TGTGCCAGCAGTGGAGGAGCGGGAGACACATGGGATGAGCAGTTCTTC
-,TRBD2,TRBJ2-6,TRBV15,CASRLAGESSGANVLTF,TGTGCCTCCCGACTAGCGGGAGAGAGCTCTGGGGCCAACGTCCTGACTTTC
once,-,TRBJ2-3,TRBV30,CAWSVLSSTDTQYF,TGTGCCTGGAGTGTATTAAGCAGCACAGATACGCAGTATTTT
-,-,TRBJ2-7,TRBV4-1,CASSQEEQFQYF,TGCGCCAGCAGCCAAGAGGAGCAGTTCCAGTACTTC
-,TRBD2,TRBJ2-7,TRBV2,CASSEESLAASGWYEQYF,TGTGCCAGCAGTGAAGAGAGTTTGGCGGCTAGCGGGTGGTACGAGCAGTACTTC
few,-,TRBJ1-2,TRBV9,CASSVGEGLSYGYTF,TGTGCCAGCAGCGTAGGGGAGGGTCTCTCCTATGGCTACACCTTC
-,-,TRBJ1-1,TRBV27,CASSRALIREGTEAFF,TGTGCCAGCAGCCGAGCCTTGATCCGGGAGGGGACTGAAGCTTTCTTT
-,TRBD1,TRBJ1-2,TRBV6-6,CASSPGGVNYGYTF,TGTGCCAGCAGCCCAGGGGGCGTCAACTATGGCTACACCTTC
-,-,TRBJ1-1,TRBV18,CASSPNRDTEAFF,TGTGCCAGCTCTCCGAACAGGGACACTGAAGCTTTCTTT
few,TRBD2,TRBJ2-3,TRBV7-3,CASSRLTLAGLPTDTQYF,TGTGCCAGCAGCCGACTCACCCTAGCGGGCCTGCCCACAGATACGCAGTATTTT
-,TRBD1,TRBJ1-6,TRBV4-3,CASSQGDSYYNSPLHF,TGCGCCAGCAGCCAAGGGGACAGCTATTATAATTCACCCCTCCACTTT
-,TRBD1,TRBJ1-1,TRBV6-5,CASIGTGRGNTEAFF,TGTGCCAGCATCGGGACAGGGAGGGGGAACACTGAAGCTTTCTTT
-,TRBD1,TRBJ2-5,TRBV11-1,CASSSSRGQGTQETQYF,TGTGCCAGCAGCTCCTCCCGGGGACAGGGGACCCAAGAGACCCAGTACTTC
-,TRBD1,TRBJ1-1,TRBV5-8,CASSLGLMGQGGGTEAFF,TGTGCCAGCAGCTTGGGCTTGATGGGACAGGGTGGAGGCACTGAAGCTTTCTTT
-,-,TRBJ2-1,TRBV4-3,CASSPNGGGQYNEQFF,TGCGCCAGCAGCCCCAACGGTGGAGGTCAGTACAATGAGCAGTTCTTC
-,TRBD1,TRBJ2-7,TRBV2,CASSFGQGGEQYF,TGTGCCAGCAGCTTCGGACAGGGAGGCGAGCAGTACTTC
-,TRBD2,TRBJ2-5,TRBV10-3,CATREDPQETQYF,TGTGCCACCCGGGAGGACCCACAAGAGACCCAGTACTTC
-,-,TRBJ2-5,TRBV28,CASSRRSYQETQYF,TGTGCCAGCAGCCGGAGATCATACCAAGAGACCCAGTACTTC
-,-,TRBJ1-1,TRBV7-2,CASSTSGRVSRMNTEAFF,TGTGCCAGCAGCACGTCTGGCAGGGTAAGCCGGATGAACACTGAAGCTTTCTTT
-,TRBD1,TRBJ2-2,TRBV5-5,CASSFRGTGNTGELFF,TGTGCCAGCAGCTTTCGAGGGACAGGGAACACCGGGGAGCTGTTTTTT